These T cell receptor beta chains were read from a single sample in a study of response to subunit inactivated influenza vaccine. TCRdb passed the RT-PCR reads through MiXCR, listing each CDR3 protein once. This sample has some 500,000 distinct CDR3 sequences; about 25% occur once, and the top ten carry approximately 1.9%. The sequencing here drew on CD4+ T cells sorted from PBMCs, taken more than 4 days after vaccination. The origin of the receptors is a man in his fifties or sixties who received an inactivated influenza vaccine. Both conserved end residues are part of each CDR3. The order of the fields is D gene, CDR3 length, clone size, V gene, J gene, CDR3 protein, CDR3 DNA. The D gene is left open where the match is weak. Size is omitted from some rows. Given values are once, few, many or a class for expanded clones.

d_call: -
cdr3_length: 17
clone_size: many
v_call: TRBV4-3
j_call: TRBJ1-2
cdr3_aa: CASSQGDGQHRNYGYTF
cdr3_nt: TGCGCCAGCAGCCAAGGGGACGGACAACACCGGAACTATGGCTACACCTTC

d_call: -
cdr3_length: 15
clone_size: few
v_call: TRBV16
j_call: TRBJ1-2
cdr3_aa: CASSPPDSPNYGYTF
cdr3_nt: TGTGCCAGCAGCCCCCCCGACAGTCCTAACTATGGCTACACCTTC

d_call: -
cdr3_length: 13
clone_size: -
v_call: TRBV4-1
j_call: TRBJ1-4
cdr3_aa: CASSRVPREKLFF
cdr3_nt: TGCGCCAGCAGCCGCGTCCCTCGTGAAAAACTGTTTTTT

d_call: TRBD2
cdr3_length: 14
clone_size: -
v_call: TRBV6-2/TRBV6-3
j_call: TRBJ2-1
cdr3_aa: CASSYPRGGNEQFF
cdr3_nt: TGTGCCAGCAGTTACCCGCGGGGGGGCAATGAGCAGTTCTTC

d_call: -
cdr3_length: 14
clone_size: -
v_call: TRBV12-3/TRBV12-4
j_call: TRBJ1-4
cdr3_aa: CASSQSTFNEKLFF
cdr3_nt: TGTGCCAGCAGTCAATCTACGTTTAATGAAAAACTGTTTTTT

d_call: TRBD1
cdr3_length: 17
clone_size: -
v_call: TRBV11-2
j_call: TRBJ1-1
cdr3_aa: CASSSSIRQGENTEAFF
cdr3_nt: TGTGCCAGCAGCTCCTCTATTCGACAGGGGGAGAACACTGAAGCTTTCTTT

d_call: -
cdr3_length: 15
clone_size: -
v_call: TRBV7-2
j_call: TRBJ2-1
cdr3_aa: CASRSLGGLMGEQFF
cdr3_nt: TGTGCCAGCAGGAGCTTAGGAGGCTTGATGGGTGAGCAGTTCTTC

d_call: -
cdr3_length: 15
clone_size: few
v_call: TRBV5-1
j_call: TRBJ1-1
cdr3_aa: CASSLVSSGSTEAFF
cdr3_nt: TGCGCCAGCAGCTTGGTTTCGTCAGGGAGCACTGAAGCTTTCTTT

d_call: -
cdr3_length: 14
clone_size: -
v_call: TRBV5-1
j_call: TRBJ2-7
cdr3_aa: CASSVLGGPYEQYF
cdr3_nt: TGCGCCAGCAGCGTACTCGGGGGGCCCTACGAGCAGTACTTC

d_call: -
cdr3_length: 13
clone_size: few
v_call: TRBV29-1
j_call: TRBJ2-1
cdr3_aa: CSVGASNYNEQFF
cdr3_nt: TGCAGCGTTGGGGCTAGCAACTACAATGAGCAGTTCTTC

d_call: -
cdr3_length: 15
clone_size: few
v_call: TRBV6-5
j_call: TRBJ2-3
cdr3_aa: CASSSRGRSTDTQYF
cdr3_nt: TGTGCCAGCAGTTCCCGGGGGCGTAGCACAGATACGCAGTATTTT

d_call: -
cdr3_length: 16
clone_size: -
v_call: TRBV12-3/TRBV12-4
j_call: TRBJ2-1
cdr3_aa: CASSLASARGIYEQFF
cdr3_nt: TGTGCCAGCAGTTTAGCCAGCGCGAGGGGGATTTATGAGCAGTTCTTC

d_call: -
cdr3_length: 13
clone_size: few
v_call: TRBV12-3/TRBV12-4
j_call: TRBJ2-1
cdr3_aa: CASSFGYYNEQFF
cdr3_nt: TGTGCCAGCAGTTTTGGGTACTACAATGAGCAGTTCTTC

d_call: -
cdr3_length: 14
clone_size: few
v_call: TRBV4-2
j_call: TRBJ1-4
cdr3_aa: CASSQDASREKLFF
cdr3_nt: TGTGCCAGCAGCCAAGATGCAAGTAGGGAAAAACTGTTTTTT

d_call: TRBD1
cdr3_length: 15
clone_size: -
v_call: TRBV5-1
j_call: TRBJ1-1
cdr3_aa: CASSPGTVFNTEAFF
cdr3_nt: TGCGCCAGCAGCCCCGGGACAGTATTCAACACTGAAGCTTTCTTT

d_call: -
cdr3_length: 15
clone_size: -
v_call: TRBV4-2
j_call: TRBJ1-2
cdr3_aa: CASSSPSGGLRGYTF
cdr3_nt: TGTGCCAGCAGCTCACCGAGTGGGGGTCTGAGAGGCTACACCTTC

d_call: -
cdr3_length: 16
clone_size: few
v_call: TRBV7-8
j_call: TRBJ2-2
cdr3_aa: CASSLADTGLNGELFF
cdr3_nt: TGTGCCAGCAGCTTAGCAGATACAGGGCTGAACGGGGAGCTGTTTTTT

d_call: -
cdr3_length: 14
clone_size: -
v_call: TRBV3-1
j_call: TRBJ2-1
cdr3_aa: CASSQDPGRGEQFF
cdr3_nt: TGTGCCAGCAGCCAGGACCCGGGGCGGGGCGAGCAGTTCTTC

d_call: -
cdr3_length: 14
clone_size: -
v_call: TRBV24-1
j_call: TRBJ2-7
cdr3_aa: CATSDGADSYEQYF
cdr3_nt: TGTGCCACCAGTGATGGGGCCGACTCCTACGAGCAGTACTTC

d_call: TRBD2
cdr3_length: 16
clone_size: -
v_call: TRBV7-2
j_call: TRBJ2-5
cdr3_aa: CASSSVTGGLGETQYF
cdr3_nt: TGTGCCAGCAGCTCCGTAACGGGGGGGCTTGGAGAGACCCAGTACTTC

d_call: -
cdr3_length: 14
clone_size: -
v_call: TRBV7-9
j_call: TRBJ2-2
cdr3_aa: CASRGRGSTGELFF
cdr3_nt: TGTGCCAGCAGAGGGAGGGGGAGCACCGGGGAGCTGTTTTTT

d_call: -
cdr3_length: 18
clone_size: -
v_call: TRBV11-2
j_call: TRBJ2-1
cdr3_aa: CASSSRSVQGGGVYEQFF
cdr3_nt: TGTGCCAGCAGCTCTAGGTCCGTTCAGGGTGGGGGCGTCTATGAGCAGTTCTTC

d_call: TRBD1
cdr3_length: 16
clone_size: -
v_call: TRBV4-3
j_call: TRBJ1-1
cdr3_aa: CTSSQDPAGGRTEAFF
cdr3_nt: TGCACCAGCAGCCAAGATCCGGCAGGGGGCCGGACTGAAGCTTTCTTT